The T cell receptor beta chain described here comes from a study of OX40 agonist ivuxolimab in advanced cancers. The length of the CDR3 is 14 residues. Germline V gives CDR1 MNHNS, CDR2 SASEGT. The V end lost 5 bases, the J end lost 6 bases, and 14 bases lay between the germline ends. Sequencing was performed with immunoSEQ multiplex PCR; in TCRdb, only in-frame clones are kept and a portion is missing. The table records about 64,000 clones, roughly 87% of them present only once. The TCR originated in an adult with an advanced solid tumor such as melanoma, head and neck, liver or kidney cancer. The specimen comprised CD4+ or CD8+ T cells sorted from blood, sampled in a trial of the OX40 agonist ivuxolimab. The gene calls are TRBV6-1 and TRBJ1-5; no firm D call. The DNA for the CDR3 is TGTGCCAGCAGTTTCGATCTATTCAGTCAGCCCCAGCATTTT. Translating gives CASSFDLFSQPQHF.